These 14 T cell receptor beta chains came from one sample sequenced in a study of shared clonotypes between healthy human individuals. The repertoire was sequenced with immunoSEQ multiplex PCR; TCRdb's copy has only in-frame clones and lacks some. The sample holds approximately 2.5 million clones; more than 85% are singletons and the top ten take roughly 0.39%. Material for sequencing was naive CD4+ T cells from PBMCs. The subset is: CD45RA+ positively selected. These receptors were taken from a man aged 18 to 30 in good health. Some clones in this sample may be carry-over from other donors' samples.

The V call is TRBV28, the J call TRBJ2-7; tentative D call: TRBD1 (7 bases). Trimming stripped 4 bases from V and 0 bases from J, with 10 bases between. Germline V gene lookup returns CDR1 MDHEN and CDR2 SYDVKM. The CDR3 has 14 residues. CDR3 sequence: CASSYQGGSYEQYF. The DNA of the CDR3 is TGTGCCAGCAGTTATCAGGGGGGCTCCTACGAGCAGTACTTC.

The chain employs TRBV18 and TRBJ1-5, with no clear D. V lost 1 base to trimming and J lost 1 base, with 8 bases between them. Germline CDR1 is KGHSH and CDR2 is LQKENI. This CDR3 has 15 amino acids. The DNA for the CDR3 is TGTGCCAGCTCACCACAAGCCAGGAGCAATCAGCCCCAGCATTTT. Translating gives CASSPQARSNQPQHF.

V and J are TRBV7-9 and TRBJ2-5; 9 positions agree with TRBD1. Germline V lookup: CDR1 SEHNR, CDR2 FQNEAQ (reference sequence). CDR3 length: 15 residues. J was trimmed by 2 bases and V by 4 bases; bases with no gene match: 5. In DNA form, the CDR3 reads TGTGCCAGCAGCTCCAGGACAGGGGAGCAAGAGACCCAGTACTTC. Its translation is CASSSRTGEQETQYF.

CDR3 sequence: CASSVGSYGVDTQYF. CDR3 DNA: TGTGCCAGCAGCGTAGGGTCGTACGGAGTAGATACGCAGTATTTT. V is TRBV9 and J is TRBJ2-3, with unresolved D. Trimming shortened V by 0 bases and J by 5 bases, and 13 bases separated the two germline ends. Germline V CDR1 and CDR2: SGDLS, YYNGEE. CDR3 length: 15 amino acids.

CDR3 coding DNA: TGTGCCAGCAGCCCACGAATCTCTGGGGCCAACGTCCTGACTTTC. Amino acids: CASSPRISGANVLTF. The V call is TRBV7-9, the J call TRBJ2-6; D gene unclear. Between the trimmed V and J ends, which lost 5 bases and 0 bases, there was a span of 8 bases. The germline V gene has CDR1 SEHNR and CDR2 FQNEAQ (reference sequence). The CDR3 is made up of 15 amino acids.

This clone was seen once. This CDR3 reads CASSLRGGGGTDTQYF. The CDR3 nucleotides read TGCGCCAGCAGCTTGAGAGGGGGAGGCGGGACAGATACGCAGTATTTT. This chain uses TRBV5-1 with TRBJ2-3; D may correspond to TRBD1 or TRBD2 (6 bases each). CDR1 is SGHRS, CDR2 YFSETQ, per germline. Between the trimmed V and J ends, which lost 1 base and 3 bases, there was a span of 15 bases. This CDR3 is 16 amino acids long. The full variable domain, in which reference TRBV5-1 and TRBJ2-3 provide the parts outside the CDR3, is KAGVTQTPRYLIKTRGQQVTLSCSPISGHRSVSWYQQTPGQGLQFLFEYFSETQRNKGNFPGRFSGRQFSNSRSEMNVSTLELGDSALYLCASSLRGGGGTDTQYFGPGTRLTVL.

For this clone: This sample includes further DNA sequences coding for the same CDR3. The V gene is TRBV18, the J gene TRBJ1-5; no clear D gene. Germline V lookup: CDR1 KGHSH, CDR2 LQKENI. This CDR3 has 13 residues. The V and J ends lost 2 bases and 5 bases respectively, with 7 bases between them. The CDR3 here is CASSPTRDQPQHF. The CDR3 DNA reads TGTGCCAGCTCACCAACGCGAGATCAGCCCCAGCATTTT.

The CDR3 nucleotides are TGTGCCTGGATCCCGGGGCAGGGCGAGCAGTACTTC. Its translation is CAWIPGQGEQYF. The chain couples TRBV30 to TRBJ2-7; D could derive from TRBD1 or TRBD2 (5 bases each). Per the germline V gene, CDR1 is GTSNPN and CDR2 is SVGIG (reference sequence). The CDR3 is 12 amino acids. V was clipped by 4 bases and J by 6 bases, with 13 bases between them.

The rearrangement links TRBV15 to TRBJ2-1; 7 bases are shared with TRBD1. V was clipped by 0 bases and J by 0 bases; unmatched bases: 5. CDR1 and CDR2 from the germline V gene are LNHNV and YYDKDF (reference sequence). This CDR3 has 17 residues. The DNA of the CDR3 is TGTGCCACCAGCAGAGATTCCAGGACAGGCTCCTACAATGAGCAGTTCTTC. It is translated as CATSRDSRTGSYNEQFF.

This chain connects TRBV27 to TRBJ2-1, with TRBD1 matching 7 bases. The CDR3 has 14 amino acids. Losses at the gene ends were 11 bases for V and 5 bases for J; bases not matched to a gene: 12. CDR1 is MNHEY and CDR2 is SMNVEV in the germline V gene (reference sequence). CDR3 sequence (DNA): TGTGCCCGACACAAGAGGACAGGACACAATGAGCAGTTCTTC. This gives the protein CARHKRTGHNEQFF.

The rearrangement links TRBV4-2 to TRBJ2-2, with D possibly being TRBD1 or TRBD2 (5 bases each). In germline, CDR1 is LGHNA, CDR2 YNFKEQ. V was trimmed by 4 bases and J by 6 bases, leaving 15 bases between them. The CDR3 totals 15 residues. The CDR3 region is CASSLTGTDAGELFF. CDR3 nucleotide sequence: TGTGCCAGCAGCCTAACCGGGACGGATGCCGGGGAGCTGTTTTTT.

V and J are TRBV2 and TRBJ2-5; 10 bases agree with TRBD2. The germline V gene encodes CDR1 SNHLY and CDR2 FYNNEI. The J segment lost 2 bases and the V segment lost 7 bases, leaving 10 bases of the junction unmatched. The CDR3 is made up of 16 amino acids. CDR3 loop: CASTKRASGGQETQYF. The CDR3 nucleotides are TGTGCCAGCACCAAGAGGGCTAGCGGGGGTCAAGAGACCCAGTACTTC.

V is TRBV9 and J is TRBJ2-5; D gene ambiguous. Germline CDR1 SGDLS, CDR2 YYNGEE. The CDR3 runs 14 residues. V lost 3 bases to trimming and J lost 5 bases, with 14 bases between them. The CDR3 region has the DNA TGTGCCAGCAGCGACCGACCCGGTGGGGAGACCCAGTACTTC. This codes for CASSDRPGGETQYF.

The chain links TRBV9 to TRBJ2-7; possibly TRBD1 or TRBD2 for D (5 bases each). The V and J ends lost 0 bases and 6 bases respectively, with 13 bases between them. This CDR3 is built from 14 residues. Germline V lookup: CDR1 SGDLS, CDR2 YYNGEE. The CDR3 protein is CASSVEGTRGEQYF. CDR3 nucleotide sequence: TGTGCCAGCAGCGTAGAGGGGACCCGGGGCGAGCAGTACTTC.